Sequencing of this T cell receptor (beta chain) was carried out in a study of graft-versus-host responses after intestinal transplantation. Concerning this clone itself: Its specificity is unknown.

Libraries were prepared by immunoSEQ multiplex PCR; TCRdb keeps only in-frame clonotypes and omits some of them. The sample holds around 84,000 clones; roughly 87% are singletons and the top ten take 17%. The length of the CDR3 is 17 residues. CDR1 is SNHLY and CDR2 is FYNNEI in the germline V gene. V lost 1 base to trimming and J lost 0 bases; unmatched junction nucleotides: 6. The clonotype comes from a human donor who received an intestinal transplant. The V call is TRBV2, the J call TRBJ2-5; the match to TRBD2 covers 9 bases. The specimen comprised unstimulated CD8+ T cells sorted from spleen or lymph node cells, sampled before intestinal transplant. CDR3 amino acids: CASSEEGTSKYQETQYF. The CDR3 coding sequence is TGTGCCAGCAGTGAAGAAGGGACTAGCAAGTACCAAGAGACCCAGTACTTC.